This passage covers 9 T cell receptor beta chains from one sample sequenced in a study of blood T cell repertoires in COVID-19. Clones were read by immunoSEQ multiplex PCR, and TCRdb kept only the in-frame ones, dropping some. The profile covers 400,000 or so clones, with more than 75% appearing a single time and around 2% taken by the ten largest. What was sequenced was PBMCs or T cells enriched from blood (not recorded which). The receptors were sampled from a man aged 35 to 55 in a cohort exposed to, infected with or recovered from COVID-19 (not recorded which).

The chain's CDR3 is CASSVGDRYTF. The DNA for the CDR3 is TGTGCCAGTAGTGTCGGGGATCGCTACACCTTC. The genes are TRBV19 and TRBJ1-2; D uncertain. The germline V and J ends were trimmed by 5 bases and 9 bases, with 10 bases remaining between them. CDR3 size: 11 residues. The germline V gene has CDR1 LNHDA and CDR2 SQIVND (reference sequence).

V is TRBV9 and J is TRBJ1-2, with D perhaps TRBD1 (5 bases). The germline V gene encodes CDR1 SGDLS and CDR2 YYNGEE. The V end lost 4 bases, the J end lost 2 bases, and 21 bases lay between the germline ends. The CDR3 length is 17 residues. The CDR3 nucleotides are TGTGCCAGCAGCTCGCAGGGCGCCCGGCGGGGGAACTATGGCTACACCTTC. It encodes CASSSQGARRGNYGYTF.

This clone was observed a few times. V usage is TRBV5-4 and J usage is TRBJ1-1, with TRBD1 matching 7 bases. CDR3 length: 12 amino acids. CDR1 is SGHNT, CDR2 YYREEE, per germline (reference sequence). The junction had 5 bases not matched to a gene; V was cut back by 5 bases and J by 7 bases. The CDR3 sequence is CASSWDSSEAFF. DNA for the CDR3: TGTGCCAGCAGTTGGGACAGCAGTGAAGCTTTCTTT.

This clone was seen once. The chain employs TRBV5-5 and TRBJ2-7; 9 nucleotides match TRBD2. Germline lookup yields CDR1 SGHKS and CDR2 YYEKEE (reference sequence). The CDR3 consists of 15 residues. V shed 2 bases, J shed 1 base, and the junction held 4 bases outside the gene matches. The CDR3 region is CASSFSTSGSYEQYF. For the CDR3, the DNA is TGTGCCAGCAGCTTTTCGACTAGCGGTTCCTACGAGCAGTACTTC.

This clone is a singleton in its sample. This chain joins TRBV19 and TRBJ1-3; D is possibly TRBD1 (5 bases). Trimming stripped 4 bases from V and 8 bases from J, with 12 bases between. The CDR3 covers 13 residues. Germline V lookup: CDR1 LNHDA, CDR2 SQIVND (reference sequence). The chain's CDR3 is CASSRGKTDTIYF. As DNA, the CDR3 is TGTGCCAGTAGTAGGGGCAAAACGGACACCATATATTTT.

The table lists this clone with a few counts. Different DNA sequences within this sample yield the same CDR3. The chain couples TRBV27 to TRBJ1-6; no clear D gene. Germline assignment: CDR1 MNHEY and CDR2 SMNVEV (reference sequence). The CDR3 runs 15 residues. Trimming cost V 6 bases and J 0 bases, with 9 bases left between them. This CDR3 is CASRTGSSYNSPLHF. The CDR3, as DNA: TGTGCCAGCAGGACGGGAAGCTCCTATAATTCACCCCTCCACTTT.

The V gene is TRBV2, the J gene TRBJ1-2; D gene unclear. The CDR3 extends over 11 amino acids. Germline V lookup: CDR1 SNHLY, CDR2 FYNNEI. V lost 6 bases and J 3 bases, leaving 5 bases between the germline ends. CDR3 amino acids: CASSGDYGYTF. In nucleotides, the CDR3 is TGTGCCAGCAGCGGTGACTATGGCTACACCTTC. Combining the CDR3 with reference TRBV2 and TRBJ1-2 gives the whole variable domain EPEVTQTPSHQVTQMGQEVILRCVPISNHLYFYWYRQILGQKVEFLVSFYNNEISEKSEIFDDQFSVERPDGSNFTLKIRSTKLEDSAMYFCASSGDYGYTFGSGTRLTVV.

This clone was recorded once. The chain recombines TRBV3-1 (or the pseudogene TRBV3-2) with TRBJ1-2; no reliable D call. With 0 bases removed from V and 5 bases from J, the gap between germline ends came to 10 bases. The CDR3 spans 14 residues. CDR1 and CDR2 from the germline V gene are LGHDT and YNNKEL (reference sequence). The CDR3 region is CASSQEASVYGYTF. As DNA, the CDR3 is TGTGCCAGCAGCCAAGAGGCCAGCGTATATGGCTACACCTTC.

The V gene is TRBV7-2, the J gene TRBJ1-6, with D possibly being TRBD1 (5 bases). The CDR3 is 16 residues long. Germline V gene sequence: CDR1 SGHTA, CDR2 FQGNSA. The V gene lost 1 base and the J gene lost 9 bases, with 16 bases spanning the gap. The CDR3: CASSLGGGASGSPLHF. The DNA for the CDR3 is TGTGCCAGCAGCTTAGGCGGCGGGGCAAGCGGTTCACCCCTCCACTTT.